One and the same sample provided the 31 T cell receptor beta chains below, sequenced in a study of T cells after yellow fever vaccination. TCRdb redid the calling of the 5' RACE reads with MiXCR, one entry per CDR3 protein. The sample lists more than 95,000 distinct CDR3 sequences; more than 6.5% were seen once. This sample comprised CD4+ T cells sorted from PBMCs, obtained 10 days after the first yellow fever vaccination. These receptors all come from a man between 18 and 35 years old who received the YFV17D yellow fever vaccine.

This clonotype was seen at least ten times. The V gene is TRBV5-1, the J gene TRBJ2-7; TRBD2 is a possible D gene (7 bases). The germline V gene has CDR1 SGHRS and CDR2 YFSETQ. This CDR3 is 13 amino acids long. In nucleotides, the CDR3 is TGCGCGAAGGGGGGGGCGTTAACCTACGAGCAGTACGTC. Protein product: CAKGGALTYEQYV.

This clonotype was detected a few times. V and J are TRBV6-5 and TRBJ2-1; possible D gene TRBD1, 6 bases. CDR1 and CDR2 from the germline V gene are MNHEY and SVGAGI. Trimming pared 0 bases from V and 0 bases from J, leaving 9 bases between. CDR3 size: 16 residues. As DNA, the CDR3 is TGTGCCAGCAGTTACTCCTTAGGGGGCTCCTACAATGAGCAGTTCTTC. It translates to CASSYSLGGSYNEQFF.

This clonotype was picked up many times. The V and J genes are TRBV4-1 and TRBJ2-3; 11 positions agree with TRBD2. The CDR3 is 19 amino acids. The trim removed 1 base at V and 0 bases at J, leaving 9 bases unmatched. Germline CDR1 is MGHRA and CDR2 is YSYEKL. CDR3 loop: CASSQVVLAGGLSTDTQYF. The CDR3 nucleotides read TGCGCCAGCAGCCAAGTGGTTCTAGCGGGGGGACTTAGCACAGATACGCAGTATTTT.

V gene TRBV5-1 combines with J gene TRBJ2-5; 9 bases map to TRBD2. Trimming at V came to 0 bases and at J to 4 bases, leaving 10 bases not matched to a gene. The CDR3 consists of 17 residues. Looked up from germline, CDR1 is SGHRS and CDR2 is YFSETQ. The CDR3 DNA sequence: TGCGCCAGCAGCTTGGGGGTCAGTAGCGGGGGCCGAGAGACCCAGTACTTC. Its protein product is CASSLGVSSGGRETQYF.

This clonotype was seen many times. This sequence joins TRBV7-2 and TRBJ1-6; perhaps TRBD1 as D (6 bases). V dropped 5 bases and J dropped 7 bases, with 12 bases sitting between them. Germline V CDR1 and CDR2: SGHTA, FQGNSA. This CDR3 contains 14 residues. Written as DNA, the CDR3 is TGTGCCAGCAGCCGATACAGGGACAATTCACCCCTCCACTTT. Its protein product is CASSRYRDNSPLHF.

This chain connects TRBV18 to TRBJ2-7; perhaps D is TRBD1 or TRBD2 (5 bases each). V was cut by 6 bases and J by 2 bases, with 11 bases left in between. Germline loops: CDR1 KGHSH, CDR2 LQKENI. This CDR3 region has 13 residues. The CDR3 protein is CASSWDGTYEQYF. CDR3 bases: TGTGCCAGCTCTTGGGACGGAACCTACGAGCAGTACTTC.

This clonotype was seen a few times. The V call is TRBV15, the J call TRBJ1-4; D is unresolved. Trimming removed 1 base from V and 2 bases from J, with 14 bases in between. CDR3 size: 17 residues. Germline V gene data show CDR1 as LNHNV and CDR2 as YYDKDF (reference sequence). CDR3 in amino acids: CATSRAPSARTNEKLFF. Here the CDR3 DNA reads TGTGCCACCAGCAGAGCCCCGTCAGCACGGACTAATGAAAAACTGTTTTTT. The complete variable domain, with remaining parts taken from reference TRBV15 and TRBJ1-4, reads DAMVIQNPRYQVTQFGKPVTLSCSQTLNHNVMYWYQQKSSQAPKLLFHYYDKDFNNEADTPDNFQSRRPNTSFCFLDIRSPGLGDTAMYLCATSRAPSARTNEKLFFGSGTQLSVL.

This clonotype has a count of ten or more. J is TRBJ1-4 and V is TRBV4-1, with D maybe TRBD1 (5 bases). The CDR3 spans 15 residues. The V end was cut by 0 bases, the J end by 7 bases, with 12 bases between. The germline gives CDR1 MGHRA, CDR2 YSYEKL. The CDR3 coding sequence is TGCGCCAGCAGCCAAGAATGGGGGGTCGGTGAAAAACTGTTTTTT. The encoded protein is CASSQEWGVGEKLFF.

There are many counts of this clonotype. The V gene is TRBV7-9, the J gene TRBJ2-3, with D perhaps matching TRBD2 (6 bases). Germline V gives CDR1 SEHNR, CDR2 FQNEAQ (reference sequence). V was clipped by 4 bases and J by 0 bases, with 11 bases between them. The CDR3 length is 15 residues. CDR3 region: CASSSLAESTDTQYF. CDR3 bases: TGTGCCAGCAGCTCATTAGCGGAGAGCACAGATACGCAGTATTTT.

This clonotype has a count of ten or more. The V and J genes are TRBV7-3 and TRBJ2-4, with 7 bases matching TRBD1. The CDR3 spans 13 residues. Germline V gene lookup returns CDR1 SGHTA and CDR2 FQGTGA. The junction had 7 bases not matched to a gene; V was cut back by 5 bases and J by 9 bases. The CDR3 protein is CASSPDRDGIQYF. The CDR3, as DNA: TGTGCCAGCAGCCCCGACAGGGATGGCATTCAGTACTTC.

This clonotype has just a few counts. This rearrangement joins TRBV7-2 to TRBJ2-3; D not resolved. The CDR3 sequence is 15 residues long. Deletions cut 5 bases from V and 2 bases from J, with 14 bases between. Germline CDR1 and CDR2: SGHTA and FQGNSA. The CDR3 loop is CASSTRVTNTDTQYF. CDR3 DNA: TGTGCCAGCAGCACGCGCGTGACCAACACAGATACGCAGTATTTT.

For this clonotype: A much larger clone sits a single nucleotide away, making a read error possible. The chain is built from TRBV3-1 and TRBJ2-5, with no clear D. The CDR3 has 12 amino acids. The germline V and J ends were trimmed by 4 bases and 1 base, with 4 bases remaining between them. Germline V gene sequence: CDR1 LGHDT, CDR2 YNNKEL (reference sequence). The CDR3 DNA reads TGTGCCAGCAGCCCCATCCAAGAGACCCAGTACTTC. Its protein product is CASSPIQETQYF.

This clonotype was picked up many times. The rearrangement joins TRBV7-3 to TRBJ1-1; D not resolved. Germline CDR1 SGHTA, CDR2 FQGTGA. The CDR3 contains 19 residues. The V end lost 8 bases, the J end lost 5 bases, and 33 bases lay between the germline ends. The CDR3 DNA reads as TGTGCCAGCTTGTTTTGCTTCCAGTCAGAGGCCAGCCAGCGTACTGAAGCTTTCTTT. It yields the protein CASLFCFQSEASQRTEAFF.

This clonotype occurred a few times. The chain couples TRBV10-3 to TRBJ2-6, with TRBD1 matching over 7 bases. V lost 10 bases to trimming and J lost 4 bases; unmatched junction nucleotides: 10. CDR1 ENHRY and CDR2 SYGVKD come from the germline V gene. The CDR3 consists of 15 residues. The CDR3 spells CATSGTATGANVLTF. CDR3 in DNA: TGTGCCACCTCGGGGACAGCAACAGGGGCCAACGTCCTGACTTTC.

Turning to this clonotype: A much larger clone differs from this one at a single base, so this may be a read error. The rearrangement uses TRBV20-1 and TRBJ2-5; TRBD2 agrees at 8 bases. Germline V gene lookup returns CDR1 DFQATT and CDR2 SNEGSKA (reference sequence). CDR3 length: 15 amino acids. With V trimmed by 5 bases and J by 0 bases, 8 bases remained unmatched. CDR3 loop: CSAVNIGGDQETQYF. For the CDR3, the DNA is TGCAGTGCTGTTAATATCGGGGGGGACCAAGAGACCCAGTACTTC.

The chain uses TRBV7-2 and TRBJ2-1; D not certain. Germline V gives CDR1 SGHTA, CDR2 FQGNSA. The V gene lost 5 bases and the J gene lost 7 bases, with 9 bases spanning the gap. The CDR3 is made up of 12 amino acids. For the CDR3, the DNA is TGTGCCAGCAGCCACCCCCGAAATGAGCAGTTCTTC. It translates to CASSHPRNEQFF.

Ten or more counts support this clonotype. This chain connects TRBV20-1 to TRBJ2-3, with a tentative D call TRBD2 (5 bases). This CDR3 region has 14 residues. The germline CDR1 and CDR2 sequences are DFQATT and SNEGSKA (reference sequence). V was cut by 5 bases and J by 0 bases, with 12 bases left in between. CDR3 sequence: CSAPLEESTDTQYF. For the CDR3, the DNA is TGCAGTGCTCCTCTGGAGGAAAGCACAGATACGCAGTATTTT.

This clonotype was recorded many times. V is TRBV7-3 and J is TRBJ2-3; 8 positions agree with TRBD1. Unmatched junction bases numbered 5, after V lost 5 bases and J lost 4 bases. This CDR3 comprises 14 residues. CDR1 is SGHTA, CDR2 FQGTGA, per germline. As DNA, the CDR3 is TGTGCCAGCAGCGCGACAGGGGTCCCAGATACGCAGTATTTT. Translating it yields CASSATGVPDTQYF.

This clonotype has ten or more counts. The chain joins TRBV19 to TRBJ1-4; 8 bases are shared with TRBD1. CDR3 length: 16 amino acids. V shed 4 bases and J 8 bases; nucleotides not matched to a gene: 12. Per the germline V gene, CDR1 is LNHDA and CDR2 is SQIVND (reference sequence). CDR3 amino acids: CASSTGGRFYREKLFF. CDR3 coding DNA: TGTGCCAGTAGTACAGGGGGCCGTTTCTATAGGGAAAAACTGTTTTTT. The full variable domain, with the rest looked up from reference TRBV19 and TRBJ1-4, is DGGITQSPKYLFRKEGQNVTLSCEQNLNHDAMYWYRQDPGQGLRLIYYSQIVNDFQKGDIAEGYSVSREKKESFPLTVTSAQKNPTAFYLCASSTGGRFYREKLFFGSGTQLSVL.

This clonotype was recorded many times. The chain links TRBV12-3 or TRBV12-4 to TRBJ2-1; no reliable D call. With 0 bases removed from V and 6 bases from J, the gap between germline ends came to 9 bases. This CDR3 is 14 amino acids long. Written as DNA, the CDR3 is TGTGCCAGCAGTTTAGCGACCCTTCGCAATGAGCAGTTCTTC. Encoded protein: CASSLATLRNEQFF.

On this clonotype: A read error may be the cause here, since a much bigger clone is one base away. The rearrangement links TRBV5-4 to TRBJ2-2; D is possibly TRBD1 (5 bases). The CDR3 is 16 amino acids. The V gene's germline CDR1 is SGHNT and CDR2 YYREEE (reference sequence). CDR3 protein: CASSLVQGRNTVELFF. The CDR3, as DNA: TGTGCCAGCAGCTTGGTGCAGGGTCGGAACACCGTGGAGCTGTTTTTT.

This clonotype has just a few counts. V and J are TRBV27 and TRBJ1-5; D is uncertain. This CDR3 contains 16 residues. Trimming removed 4 bases from V and 5 bases from J, with 18 bases in between. Germline V lookup: CDR1 MNHEY, CDR2 SMNVEV (reference sequence). In nucleotides, the CDR3 is TGTGCCAGCAGTTCGGAACTGCGGGGTCCCCATCAGCCCCAGCATTTT. This encodes CASSSELRGPHQPQHF.

This clonotype was counted only a few times. A read error may produce the germline difference seen at one junction end. The chain is built from TRBV7-8 and TRBJ2-1, with D uncertain. Germline CDR1 and CDR2: SGHVS and FQNEAQ. This CDR3 has 13 amino acids. The CDR3 coding sequence is TGTGCCAGCAGCTTAGCGCTCTACAGTGAGCAGTTCTTC. It is translated as CASSLALYSEQFF.

The sample holds a few counts of this clonotype. The gene calls are TRBV6-5 and TRBJ2-1, with 9 bases that match TRBD2. This CDR3 has 16 amino acids. V was clipped by 2 bases and J by 8 bases; unmatched bases: 10. Per the germline V gene, CDR1 is MNHEY and CDR2 is SVGAGI. The CDR3 coding sequence is TGTGCCAGCAGTTACGGAGAGACTAGCGGAGTCTATGAGCAGTTCTTC. It is translated as CASSYGETSGVYEQFF.

This clonotype was seen ten or more times. This sequence joins TRBV6-2 or TRBV6-3 and TRBJ2-7, with 9 bases identical to TRBD2. This CDR3 spans 15 amino acids. Germline assignment: CDR1 MNHEY and CDR2 SVGEGT. V lost 0 bases to trimming and J lost 3 bases; unmatched junction nucleotides: 3. The CDR3 sequence is CASSYSTSGYYEQYF. In DNA form, the CDR3 reads TGTGCCAGCAGTTACTCGACTAGCGGCTACTACGAGCAGTACTTC.

This clonotype has just a few counts. This chain joins TRBV4-3 and TRBJ2-7; no definite D call. Trimming took 0 bases from V and 6 from J, leaving 12 bases between them. The CDR3 loop spans 14 amino acids. Germline V gene lookup returns CDR1 LGHNA and CDR2 YSLEER. The CDR3 coding sequence is TGCGCCAGCAGCCAAGATTGGGGTTCGGGCGAGCAGTACTTC. It translates to CASSQDWGSGEQYF.

This clonotype was counted ten times or more. This rearrangement joins TRBV3-1 to TRBJ2-7, with TRBD1 matching 7 bases. In germline, CDR1 is LGHDT, CDR2 YNNKEL (reference sequence). This CDR3 is built from 13 residues. V lost 4 bases to trimming and J lost 3 bases; unmatched junction nucleotides: 3. In nucleotides, the CDR3 is TGTGCCAGCAGCCTGACAGGGTTCTACGAGCAGTACTTC. Protein: CASSLTGFYEQYF.

This clonotype has a count of ten or more. The chain joins TRBV7-2 to TRBJ2-7, with D possibly TRBD2 on 6 matching bases. V was trimmed by 2 bases and J by 3 bases, leaving 14 bases between them. The germline V gene has CDR1 SGHTA and CDR2 FQGNSA. The CDR3 length is 15 residues. The CDR3 reads CASSLRGGGNYEQYV. CDR3 nucleotides: TGTGCCAGCAGCTTACGGGGTGGGGGGAACTACGAGCAGTACGTC.

Many counts were recorded for this clonotype. The chain employs TRBV20-1 and TRBJ2-1; 10 bases agree with TRBD1. Germline V gene sequence: CDR1 DFQATT, CDR2 SNEGSKA (reference sequence). CDR3 length: 15 residues. V trimming: 0 bases; J trimming: 9 bases; junction bases outside the gene matches: 8. Here the CDR3 DNA reads TGCAGTGCTAGAGATCCGGGACAGGGGATTACTGAGCAGTTCTTC. Translated, it gives CSARDPGQGITEQFF.

The chain joins TRBV20-1 to TRBJ2-7; D might be TRBD1 (5 bases). Germline V lookup: CDR1 DFQATT, CDR2 SNEGSKA (reference sequence). The V gene lost 3 bases and the J gene lost 4 bases, with 16 bases spanning the gap. The CDR3 spans 14 residues. The CDR3 DNA follows: TGCAGTGCTAGTAAGGGGCTAGACATATACGAGCAGTACTTC. This sequence encodes CSASKGLDIYEQYF.

This clonotype appeared a few times. The chain couples TRBV28 to TRBJ2-5; TRBD1 aligns across 7 bases. Germline CDR1 MDHEN, CDR2 SYDVKM. The CDR3 totals 14 residues. V lost 2 bases to trimming and J lost 1 base; unmatched junction nucleotides: 1. The CDR3 here is CASSLGTAQETQYF. In DNA, the CDR3 is TGTGCCAGCAGTTTAGGGACAGCCCAAGAGACCCAGTACTTC.